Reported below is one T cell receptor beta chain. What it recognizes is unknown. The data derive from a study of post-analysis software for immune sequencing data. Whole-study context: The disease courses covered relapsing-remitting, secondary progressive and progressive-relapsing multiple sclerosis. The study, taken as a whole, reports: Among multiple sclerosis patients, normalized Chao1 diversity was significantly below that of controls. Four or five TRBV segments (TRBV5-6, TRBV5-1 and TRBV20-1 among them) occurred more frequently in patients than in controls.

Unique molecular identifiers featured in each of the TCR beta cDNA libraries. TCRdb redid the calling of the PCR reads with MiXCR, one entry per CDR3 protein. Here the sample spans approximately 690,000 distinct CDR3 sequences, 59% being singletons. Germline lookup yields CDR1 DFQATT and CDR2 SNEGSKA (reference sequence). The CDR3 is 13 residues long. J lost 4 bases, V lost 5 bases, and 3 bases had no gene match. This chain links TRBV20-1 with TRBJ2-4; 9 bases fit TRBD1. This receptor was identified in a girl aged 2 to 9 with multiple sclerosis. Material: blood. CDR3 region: CSAGGTGKNIQYF. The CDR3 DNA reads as TGCAGTGCTGGGGGGACAGGGAAAAACATTCAGTACTTC.